The source of this T cell receptor (beta chain) is a study of blood T cell repertoires in COVID-19. Trimming removed 1 base from V and 4 bases from J, with 11 bases in between. The CDR3 length is 15 residues. Germline assignment: CDR1 LGHDT and CDR2 YNNKEL (reference sequence). This clone turned up a few times. Libraries were prepared by immunoSEQ multiplex PCR; TCRdb keeps only in-frame clonotypes and omits some of them. The sample lists around 120,000 clones, roughly nine tenths occurring once. The chain links TRBV3-1 (or the pseudogene TRBV3-2) to TRBJ1-3, with a possible D match to TRBD1 (6 bases). The specimen sequenced was peripheral blood. The source is a middle-aged man with active COVID-19. The CDR3 spells CASSQGLRGGNTIYF. The DNA of the CDR3 is TGTGCCAGCAGCCAAGGACTCAGGGGCGGAAACACCATATATTTT.